A selection of T cell receptor beta chains follows, all from one sample in a study of vaccination and CD4 T cells after COVID-19. Via MiXCR, TCRdb re-called the PCR reads, giving one row per CDR3 protein. The top ten clones hold roughly 13% of a sample with about 12,000 distinct CDR3 sequences, over 40% of them seen once. These receptors' targets are unknown. Sequenced: CD4+ T cells from blood, cultured in vitro. Source of these receptors: a human donor who had recovered from COVID-19. Each CDR3 is given with its conserved first and last residue. The D gene is left open where the match is weak. A clone size is listed for some rows: how often the clone was seen (once, few, many), or a class if it is expanded.

CDR3aa: CASSFIGGLGGTQYF
CDR3nt: TGTGCCAGCAGTTTCATCGGGGGCCTAGGTGGTACGCAGTATTTT
v_gene: TRBV6-2/TRBV6-3
abundance: few
j_gene: TRBJ2-3
len: 15
d_gene: NA

CDR3aa: CASSPRDRGIETQYF
CDR3nt: TGTGCCAGCAGCCCCCGGGACAGGGGAATAGAGACCCAGTACTTC
v_gene: TRBV7-2
abundance: NA
j_gene: TRBJ2-5
len: 15
d_gene: TRBD1

CDR3aa: CASQGDGELYGYTF
CDR3nt: TGTGCCTCTCAGGGGGACGGTGAACTCTATGGCTACACCTTC
v_gene: TRBV30
abundance: NA
j_gene: TRBJ1-2
len: 14
d_gene: TRBD1

CDR3aa: CASSREDWGDTQYF
CDR3nt: TGTGCCAGCTCCAGGGAAGATTGGGGAGATACGCAGTATTTT
v_gene: TRBV18
abundance: NA
j_gene: TRBJ2-3
len: 14
d_gene: NA

CDR3aa: CASSRTVNTGELFF
CDR3nt: TGTGCCAGCAGCAGGACAGTGAACACCGGGGAGCTGTTTTTT
v_gene: TRBV27
abundance: NA
j_gene: TRBJ2-2
len: 14
d_gene: NA

CDR3aa: CASSQSQGGKFF
CDR3nt: TGTGCCAGCAGCCAGTCCCAGGGGGGGAAGTTCTTC
v_gene: TRBV14
abundance: NA
j_gene: TRBJ2-1
len: 12
d_gene: NA

CDR3aa: CAISRDGNTEAFF
CDR3nt: TGTGCCATCAGCCGGGACGGGAACACTGAAGCTTTCTTT
v_gene: TRBV10-3
abundance: NA
j_gene: TRBJ1-1
len: 13
d_gene: NA

CDR3aa: CASSTGGGQQETQYF
CDR3nt: TGTGCCAGCAGCACCGGGGGTGGGCAGCAAGAGACCCAGTACTTC
v_gene: TRBV9
abundance: NA
j_gene: TRBJ2-5
len: 15
d_gene: NA

CDR3aa: CASSLGMNTEAFF
CDR3nt: TGTGCCAGCAGCTTGGGGATGAACACTGAAGCTTTCTTT
v_gene: TRBV11-3
abundance: few
j_gene: TRBJ1-1
len: 13
d_gene: NA

CDR3aa: CASRTRSRGYTEAFF
CDR3nt: TGTGCCAGCAGGACAAGGAGCAGGGGGTACACTGAAGCTTTCTTT
v_gene: TRBV6-1
abundance: few
j_gene: TRBJ1-1
len: 15
d_gene: TRBD1

CDR3aa: CASSPPTGGNTEAFF
CDR3nt: TGTGCCAGCTCACCACCGACAGGGGGGAACACTGAAGCTTTCTTT
v_gene: TRBV18
abundance: NA
j_gene: TRBJ1-1
len: 15
d_gene: TRBD1

CDR3aa: CASSSGGPQETQYF
CDR3nt: TGTGCCAGCAGCTCAGGGGGGCCACAAGAGACCCAGTACTTC
v_gene: TRBV12-3/TRBV12-4
abundance: few
j_gene: TRBJ2-5
len: 14
d_gene: NA

CDR3aa: CASKESPTDTQYF
CDR3nt: TGTGCCAGCAAGGAAAGTCCCACAGATACGCAGTATTTT
v_gene: TRBV2
abundance: few
j_gene: TRBJ2-3
len: 13
d_gene: NA

CDR3aa: CASTPERGKLFF
CDR3nt: TGTGCCAGCACCCCTGAGAGGGGAAAACTGTTTTTT
v_gene: TRBV11-2
abundance: NA
j_gene: TRBJ1-4
len: 12
d_gene: NA

CDR3aa: CASSSTVNTEAFF
CDR3nt: TGTGCCAGCAGCTCGACGGTAAACACTGAAGCTTTCTTT
v_gene: TRBV5-4
abundance: NA
j_gene: TRBJ1-1
len: 13
d_gene: NA

CDR3aa: CASDAKASGLNIQYF
CDR3nt: TGCGCCAGCGATGCGAAGGCTAGCGGACTAAACATTCAGTACTTC
v_gene: TRBV23-1
abundance: NA
j_gene: TRBJ2-4
len: 15
d_gene: TRBD2

CDR3aa: CASSYSNYRDTEAFF
CDR3nt: TGTGCCAGCAGTTACTCCAATTACAGGGATACTGAAGCTTTCTTT
v_gene: TRBV6-5
abundance: NA
j_gene: TRBJ1-1
len: 15
d_gene: NA

CDR3aa: CASSLLQGVHTF
CDR3nt: TGTGCCAGTAGTCTTCTTCAGGGGGTACACACCTTC
v_gene: TRBV19
abundance: NA
j_gene: TRBJ1-2
len: 12
d_gene: TRBD1

CDR3aa: CASSYGGFGGFGYNEQFF
CDR3nt: TGTGCCAGCAGTTATGGGGGATTCGGGGGGTTCGGGTACAATGAGCAGTTCTTC
v_gene: TRBV6-2/TRBV6-3
abundance: NA
j_gene: TRBJ2-1
len: 18
d_gene: TRBD2

CDR3aa: CAISELTSGGQETQYF
CDR3nt: TGTGCCATCAGTGAGTTGACTAGCGGGGGACAAGAGACCCAGTACTTC
v_gene: TRBV10-3
abundance: NA
j_gene: TRBJ2-5
len: 16
d_gene: TRBD2